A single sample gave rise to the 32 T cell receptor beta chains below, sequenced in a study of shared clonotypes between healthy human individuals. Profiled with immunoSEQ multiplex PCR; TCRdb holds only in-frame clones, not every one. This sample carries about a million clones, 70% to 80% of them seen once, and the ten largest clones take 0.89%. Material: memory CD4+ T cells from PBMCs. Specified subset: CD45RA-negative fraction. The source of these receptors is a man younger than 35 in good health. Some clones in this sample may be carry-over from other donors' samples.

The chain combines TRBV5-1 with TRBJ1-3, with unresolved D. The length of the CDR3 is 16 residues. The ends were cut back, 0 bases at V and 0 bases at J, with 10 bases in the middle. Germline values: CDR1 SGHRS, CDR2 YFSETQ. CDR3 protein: CASSLVAGSSGNTIYF. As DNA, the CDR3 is TGCGCCAGCAGCTTGGTAGCAGGATCCTCTGGAAACACCATATATTTT.

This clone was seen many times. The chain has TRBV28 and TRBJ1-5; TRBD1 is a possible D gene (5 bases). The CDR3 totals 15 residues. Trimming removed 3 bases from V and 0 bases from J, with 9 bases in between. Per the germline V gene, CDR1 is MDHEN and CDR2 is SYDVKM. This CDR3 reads CASSLPGHSNQPQHF. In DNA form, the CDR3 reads TGTGCCAGCAGTTTGCCTGGACATAGCAATCAGCCCCAGCATTTT.

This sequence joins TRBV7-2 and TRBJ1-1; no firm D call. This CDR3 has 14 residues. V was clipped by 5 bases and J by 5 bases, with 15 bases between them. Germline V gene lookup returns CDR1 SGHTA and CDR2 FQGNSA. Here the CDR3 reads CASSTYAGVTEAFF. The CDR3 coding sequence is TGTGCCAGCAGCACCTACGCGGGAGTGACTGAAGCTTTCTTT.

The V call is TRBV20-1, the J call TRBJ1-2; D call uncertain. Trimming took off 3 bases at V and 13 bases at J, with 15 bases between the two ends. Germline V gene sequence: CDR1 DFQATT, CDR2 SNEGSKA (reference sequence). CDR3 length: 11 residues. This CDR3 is CSASPGASGTF. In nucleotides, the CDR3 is TGCAGTGCTAGTCCGGGCGCCTCGGGCACCTTC.

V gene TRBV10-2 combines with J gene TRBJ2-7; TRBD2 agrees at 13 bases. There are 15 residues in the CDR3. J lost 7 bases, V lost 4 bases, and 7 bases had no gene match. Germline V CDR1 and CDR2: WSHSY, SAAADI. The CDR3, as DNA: TGCGCCAGCAGTGGGAGGACTAGCGGGAGTGAAGAGCAGTACTTC. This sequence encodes CASSGRTSGSEEQYF.

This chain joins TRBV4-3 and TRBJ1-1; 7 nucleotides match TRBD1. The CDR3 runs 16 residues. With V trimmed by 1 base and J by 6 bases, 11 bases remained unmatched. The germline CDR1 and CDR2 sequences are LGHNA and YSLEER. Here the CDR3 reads CASSQAQGGIGSEAFF. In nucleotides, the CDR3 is TGCGCCAGCAGCCAAGCCCAGGGGGGGATAGGCTCTGAAGCTTTCTTT.

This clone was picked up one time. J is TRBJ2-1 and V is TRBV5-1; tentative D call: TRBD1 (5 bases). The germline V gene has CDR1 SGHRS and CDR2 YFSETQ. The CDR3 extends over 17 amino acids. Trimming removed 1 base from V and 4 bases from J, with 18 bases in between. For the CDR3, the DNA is TGCGCCAGCAGCTTGACCCTACAACAGGTGGGTTACAATGAGCAGTTCTTC. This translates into CASSLTLQQVGYNEQFF.

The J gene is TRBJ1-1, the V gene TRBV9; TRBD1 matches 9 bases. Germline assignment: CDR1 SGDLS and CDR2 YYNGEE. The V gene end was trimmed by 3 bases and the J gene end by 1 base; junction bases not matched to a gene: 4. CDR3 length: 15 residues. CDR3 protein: CASSGGQGKNTEAFF. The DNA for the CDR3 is TGTGCCAGCAGCGGCGGACAGGGGAAGAACACTGAAGCTTTCTTT.

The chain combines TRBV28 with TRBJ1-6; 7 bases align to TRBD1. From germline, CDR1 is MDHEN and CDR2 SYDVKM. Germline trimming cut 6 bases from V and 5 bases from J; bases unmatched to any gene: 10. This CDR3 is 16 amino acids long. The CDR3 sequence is CASSVTGVYDNSPLHF. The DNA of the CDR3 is TGTGCCAGCAGCGTCACAGGGGTATACGATAATTCACCCCTCCACTTT. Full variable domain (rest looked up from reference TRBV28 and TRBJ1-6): DVKVTQSSRYLVKRTGEKVFLECVQDMDHENMFWYRQDPGLGLRLIYFSYDVKMKEKGDIPEGYSVSREKKERFSLILESASTNQTSMYLCASSVTGVYDNSPLHFGNGTRLTVT.

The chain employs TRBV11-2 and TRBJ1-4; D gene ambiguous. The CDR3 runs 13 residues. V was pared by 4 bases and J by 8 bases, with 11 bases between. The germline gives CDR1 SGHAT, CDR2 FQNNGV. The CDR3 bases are TGTGCCAGCAGCTCCGCCGGCGGGGAAAAACTGTTTTTT. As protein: CASSSAGGEKLFF.

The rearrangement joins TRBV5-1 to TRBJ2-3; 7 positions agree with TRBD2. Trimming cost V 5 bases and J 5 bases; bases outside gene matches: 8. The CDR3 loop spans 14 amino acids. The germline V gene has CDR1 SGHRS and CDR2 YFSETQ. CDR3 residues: CASRWEGRVDTQYF. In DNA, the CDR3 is TGCGCCAGCAGGTGGGAGGGCCGGGTAGATACGCAGTATTTT.

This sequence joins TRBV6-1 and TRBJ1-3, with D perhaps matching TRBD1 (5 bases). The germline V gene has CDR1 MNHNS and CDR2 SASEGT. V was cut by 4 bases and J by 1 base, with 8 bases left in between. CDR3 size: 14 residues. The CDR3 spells CASSVGVSGNTIYF. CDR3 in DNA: TGTGCCAGCAGTGTAGGGGTATCTGGAAACACCATATATTTT.

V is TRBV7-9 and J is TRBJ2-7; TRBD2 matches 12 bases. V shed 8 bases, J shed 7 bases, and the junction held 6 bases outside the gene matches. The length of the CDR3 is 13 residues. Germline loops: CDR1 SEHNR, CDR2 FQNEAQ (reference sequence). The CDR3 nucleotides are TGTGCCAGCCGACTAGCGGGAGTCGGGGAGCAGTACTTC. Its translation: CASRLAGVGEQYF.

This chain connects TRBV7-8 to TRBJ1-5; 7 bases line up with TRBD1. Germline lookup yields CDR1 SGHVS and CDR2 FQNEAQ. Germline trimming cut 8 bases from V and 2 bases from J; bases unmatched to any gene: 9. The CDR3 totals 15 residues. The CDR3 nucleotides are TGTGCCAGCGCGGGCCTAGGGACAGGCAATCAGCCCCAGCATTTT. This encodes CASAGLGTGNQPQHF.

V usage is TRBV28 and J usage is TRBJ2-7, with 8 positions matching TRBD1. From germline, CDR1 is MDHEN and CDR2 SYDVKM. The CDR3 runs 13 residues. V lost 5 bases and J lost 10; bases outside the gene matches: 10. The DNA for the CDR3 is TGTGCCAGCAGTCCAGCCCGGGACAGGATCCAGTACTTC. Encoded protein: CASSPARDRIQYF.

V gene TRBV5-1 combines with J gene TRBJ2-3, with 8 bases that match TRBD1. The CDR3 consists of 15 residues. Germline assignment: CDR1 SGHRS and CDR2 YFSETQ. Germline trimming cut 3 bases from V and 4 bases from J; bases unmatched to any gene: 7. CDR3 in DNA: TGCGCCAGCAGCTCCCAGGACAGGGTTTCAGATACGCAGTATTTT. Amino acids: CASSSQDRVSDTQYF.

The CDR3 sequence is CASSIEREETQYF. The CDR3 coding sequence is TGTGCCAGTAGTATAGAGAGGGAAGAGACCCAGTACTTC. The chain uses TRBV19 and TRBJ2-5; D is possibly TRBD2 (5 bases). The CDR3 sequence is 13 residues long. Germline V lookup: CDR1 LNHDA, CDR2 SQIVND (reference sequence). The germline V and J ends were trimmed by 0 bases and 3 bases, with 5 bases remaining between them.

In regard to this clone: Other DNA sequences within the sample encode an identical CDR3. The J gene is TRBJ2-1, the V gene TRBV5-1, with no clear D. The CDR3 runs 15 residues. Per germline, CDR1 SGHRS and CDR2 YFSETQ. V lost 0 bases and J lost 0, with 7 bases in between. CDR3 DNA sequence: TGCGCCAGCAGCTTGGGAACCAGCTCCTACAATGAGCAGTTCTTC. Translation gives CASSLGTSSYNEQFF.

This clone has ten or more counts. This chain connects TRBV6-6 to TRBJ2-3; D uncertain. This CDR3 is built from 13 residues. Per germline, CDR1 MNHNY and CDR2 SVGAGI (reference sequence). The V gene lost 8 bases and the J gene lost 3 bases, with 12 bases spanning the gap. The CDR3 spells CASRIPETDTQYF. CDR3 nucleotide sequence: TGTGCCAGCCGGATACCGGAGACAGATACGCAGTATTTT.

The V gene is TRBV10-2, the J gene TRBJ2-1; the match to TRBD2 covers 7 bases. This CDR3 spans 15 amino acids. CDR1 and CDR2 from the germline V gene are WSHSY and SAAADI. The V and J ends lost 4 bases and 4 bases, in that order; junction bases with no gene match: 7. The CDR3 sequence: CASSGSGGPYNEQFF. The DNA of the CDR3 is TGCGCCAGCAGTGGATCGGGAGGCCCGTACAATGAGCAGTTCTTC.

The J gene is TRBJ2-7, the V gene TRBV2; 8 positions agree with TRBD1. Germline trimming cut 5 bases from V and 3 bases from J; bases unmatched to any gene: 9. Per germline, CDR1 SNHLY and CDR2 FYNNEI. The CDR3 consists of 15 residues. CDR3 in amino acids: CASSNRQGRNYEQYF. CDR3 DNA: TGTGCCAGCAGTAACCGACAGGGGAGGAACTACGAGCAGTACTTC.

The CDR3 here is CASSPGQQYNEQFF. DNA for the CDR3: TGCGCCAGCAGCCCGGGACAGCAGTACAATGAGCAGTTCTTC. The V gene is TRBV5-1, the J gene TRBJ2-1; TRBD1 agrees at 7 bases. The CDR3 runs to 14 residues. With 4 bases clipped from V and 4 bases from J, the junction kept 5 bases outside the gene matches. The germline gives CDR1 SGHRS, CDR2 YFSETQ.

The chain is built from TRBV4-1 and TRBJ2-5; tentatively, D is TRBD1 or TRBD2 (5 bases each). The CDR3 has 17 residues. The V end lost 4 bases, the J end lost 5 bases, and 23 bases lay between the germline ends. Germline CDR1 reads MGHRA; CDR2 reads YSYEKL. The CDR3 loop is CASSLPGTKRGRETQYF. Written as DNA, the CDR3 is TGCGCCAGCAGCCTACCGGGGACCAAACGGGGCAGGGAGACCCAGTACTTC.

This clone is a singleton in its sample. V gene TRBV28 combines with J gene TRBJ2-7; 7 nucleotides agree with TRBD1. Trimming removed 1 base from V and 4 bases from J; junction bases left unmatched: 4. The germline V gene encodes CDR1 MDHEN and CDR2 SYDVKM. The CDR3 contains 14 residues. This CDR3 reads CASSLFRGNYEQYF. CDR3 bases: TGTGCCAGCAGTTTATTCAGGGGGAATTACGAGCAGTACTTC.

The CDR3 spells CASSIQGASNQPQHF. CDR3 sequence (DNA): TGTGCCAGCAGTATACAGGGGGCGAGCAATCAGCCCCAGCATTTT. The chain uses TRBV6-1 and TRBJ1-5; 9 bases fit TRBD1. The CDR3 length is 15 residues. The V gene end was trimmed by 5 bases and the J gene end by 1 base; junction bases not matched to a gene: 3. Germline V gene sequence: CDR1 MNHNS, CDR2 SASEGT.

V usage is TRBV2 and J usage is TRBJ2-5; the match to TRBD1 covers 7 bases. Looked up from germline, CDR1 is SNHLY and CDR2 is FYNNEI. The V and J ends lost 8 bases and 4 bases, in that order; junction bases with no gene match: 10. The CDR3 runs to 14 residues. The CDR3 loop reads CASLSPGQRETQYF. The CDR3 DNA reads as TGTGCCAGCCTTTCTCCGGGACAGAGAGAGACCCAGTACTTC.

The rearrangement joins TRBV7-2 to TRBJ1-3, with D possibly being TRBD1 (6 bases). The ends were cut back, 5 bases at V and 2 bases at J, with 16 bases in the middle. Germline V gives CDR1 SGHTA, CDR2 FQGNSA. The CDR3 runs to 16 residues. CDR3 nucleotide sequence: TGTGCCAGCAGCGTCCGACGAGGGGGGCCTGGAAACACCATATATTTT. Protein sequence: CASSVRRGGPGNTIYF.

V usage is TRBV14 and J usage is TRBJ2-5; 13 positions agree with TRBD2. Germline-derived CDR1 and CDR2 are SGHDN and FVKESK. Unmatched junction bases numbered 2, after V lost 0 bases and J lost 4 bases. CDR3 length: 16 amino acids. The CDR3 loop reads CASSQDRLAGGETQYF. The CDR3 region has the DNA TGTGCCAGCAGCCAAGATAGACTAGCGGGAGGAGAGACCCAGTACTTC.

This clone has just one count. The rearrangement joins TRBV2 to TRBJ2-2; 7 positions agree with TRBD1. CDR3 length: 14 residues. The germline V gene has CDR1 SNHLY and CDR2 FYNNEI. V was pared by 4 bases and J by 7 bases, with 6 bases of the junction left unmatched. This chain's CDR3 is CASSGIRGYGELFF. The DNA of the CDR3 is TGTGCCAGCAGTGGCATCAGGGGGTACGGGGAGCTGTTTTTT.

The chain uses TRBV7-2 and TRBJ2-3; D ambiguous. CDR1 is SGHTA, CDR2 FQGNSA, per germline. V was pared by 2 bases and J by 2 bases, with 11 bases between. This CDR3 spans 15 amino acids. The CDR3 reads CASSLWSRLTDTQYF. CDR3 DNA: TGTGCCAGCAGCTTATGGTCCAGGCTCACAGATACGCAGTATTTT.

The CDR3 protein is CASSRWGGTNEKLFF. The CDR3 bases are TGTGCCAGCAGCCGGTGGGGAGGCACTAATGAAAAACTGTTTTTT. This chain uses TRBV13 with TRBJ1-4; no reliable D call. Between the trimmed V and J ends, which lost 5 bases and 2 bases, there was a span of 12 bases. This CDR3 region has 15 residues. Germline loops: CDR1 PRHDT, CDR2 FYEKMQ (reference sequence).

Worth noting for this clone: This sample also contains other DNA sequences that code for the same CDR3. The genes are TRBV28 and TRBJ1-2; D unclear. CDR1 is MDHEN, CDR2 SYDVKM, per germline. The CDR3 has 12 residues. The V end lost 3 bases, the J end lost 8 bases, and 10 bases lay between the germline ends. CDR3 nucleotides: TGTGCCAGCAGTTTTGGGGTCGGCGGCTACACCTTC. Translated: CASSFGVGGYTF.